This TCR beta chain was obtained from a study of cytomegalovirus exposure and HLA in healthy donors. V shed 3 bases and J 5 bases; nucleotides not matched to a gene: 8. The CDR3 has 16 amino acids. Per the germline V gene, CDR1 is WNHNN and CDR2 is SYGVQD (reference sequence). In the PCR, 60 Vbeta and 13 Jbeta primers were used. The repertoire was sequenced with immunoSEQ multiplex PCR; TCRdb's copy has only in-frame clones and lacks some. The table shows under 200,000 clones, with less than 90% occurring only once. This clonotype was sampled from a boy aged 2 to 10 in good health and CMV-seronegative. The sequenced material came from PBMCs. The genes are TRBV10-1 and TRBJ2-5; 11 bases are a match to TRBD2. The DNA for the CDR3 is TGCGCCAGCAGTGACCCCGGGACTAGCGGTTGGGAGACCCAGTACTTC. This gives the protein CASSDPGTSGWETQYF.